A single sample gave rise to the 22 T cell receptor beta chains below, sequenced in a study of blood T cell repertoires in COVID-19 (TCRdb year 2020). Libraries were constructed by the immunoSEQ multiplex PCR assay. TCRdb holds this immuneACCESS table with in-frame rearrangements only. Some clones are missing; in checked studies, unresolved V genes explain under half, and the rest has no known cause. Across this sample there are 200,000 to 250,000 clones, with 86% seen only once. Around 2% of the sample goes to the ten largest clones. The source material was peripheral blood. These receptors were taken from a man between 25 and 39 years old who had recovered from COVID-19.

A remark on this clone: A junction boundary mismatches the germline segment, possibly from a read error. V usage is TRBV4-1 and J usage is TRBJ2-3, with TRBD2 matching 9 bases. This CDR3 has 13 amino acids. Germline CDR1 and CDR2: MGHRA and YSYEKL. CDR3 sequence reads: CASSPSSERGEIF. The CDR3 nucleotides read TGCGCCAGCAGCCCTTCGAGTGAGCGGGGGGAAATCTTT.

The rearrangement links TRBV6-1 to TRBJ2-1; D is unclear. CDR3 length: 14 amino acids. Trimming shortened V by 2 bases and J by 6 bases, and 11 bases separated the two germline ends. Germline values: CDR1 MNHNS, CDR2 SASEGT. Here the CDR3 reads CASSETWASNEQFF. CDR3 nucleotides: TGTGCCAGCAGTGAAACCTGGGCTTCCAATGAGCAGTTCTTC.

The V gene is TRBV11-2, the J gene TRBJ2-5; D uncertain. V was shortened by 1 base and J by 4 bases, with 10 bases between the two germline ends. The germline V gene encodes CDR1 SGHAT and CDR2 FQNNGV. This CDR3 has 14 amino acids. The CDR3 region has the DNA TGTGCCAGCAGCTTAGGCGCGGCACGAGAGACCCAGTACTTC. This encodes CASSLGAARETQYF.

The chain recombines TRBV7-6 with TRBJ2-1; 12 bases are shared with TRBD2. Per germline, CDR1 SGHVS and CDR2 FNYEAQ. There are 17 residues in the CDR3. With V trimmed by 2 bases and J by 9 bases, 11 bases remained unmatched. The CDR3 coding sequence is TGTGCCAGCAGCTTAACTAGCGGGGGGCCAAGTGGGGTTGAGCAGTTCTTC. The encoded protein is CASSLTSGGPSGVEQFF.

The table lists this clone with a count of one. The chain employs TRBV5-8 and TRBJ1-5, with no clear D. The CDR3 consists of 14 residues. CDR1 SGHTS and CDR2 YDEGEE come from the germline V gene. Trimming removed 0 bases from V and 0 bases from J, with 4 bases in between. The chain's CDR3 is CASSLGASNQPQHF. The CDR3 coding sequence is TGTGCCAGCAGCTTGGGGGCTAGCAATCAGCCCCAGCATTTT.

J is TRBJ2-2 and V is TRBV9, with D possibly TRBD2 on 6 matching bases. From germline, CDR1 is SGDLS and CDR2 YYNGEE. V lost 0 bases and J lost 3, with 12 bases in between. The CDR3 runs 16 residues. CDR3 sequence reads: CASSVVPRGDTGELFF. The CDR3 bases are TGTGCCAGCAGCGTAGTACCCCGCGGGGACACCGGGGAGCTGTTTTTT.

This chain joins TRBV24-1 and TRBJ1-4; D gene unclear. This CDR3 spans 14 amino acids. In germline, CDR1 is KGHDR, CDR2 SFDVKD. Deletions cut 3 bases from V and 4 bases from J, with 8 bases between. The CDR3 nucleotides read TGTGCCACCAGTGATACTGCCGGTAATGAAAAACTGTTTTTT. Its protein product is CATSDTAGNEKLFF.

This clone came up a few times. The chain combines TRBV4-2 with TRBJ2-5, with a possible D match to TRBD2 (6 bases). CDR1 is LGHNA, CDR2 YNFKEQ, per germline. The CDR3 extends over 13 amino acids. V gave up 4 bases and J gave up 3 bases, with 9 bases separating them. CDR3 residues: CASSPPGEETQYF. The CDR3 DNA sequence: TGTGCCAGCAGCCCCCCGGGGGAAGAGACCCAGTACTTC.

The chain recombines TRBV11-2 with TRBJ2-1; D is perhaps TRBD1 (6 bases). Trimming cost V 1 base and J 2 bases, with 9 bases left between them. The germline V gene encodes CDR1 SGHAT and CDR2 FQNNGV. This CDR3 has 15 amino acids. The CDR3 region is CASSLGWGPYNEQFF. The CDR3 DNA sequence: TGTGCCAGCAGCTTAGGATGGGGGCCCTACAATGAGCAGTTCTTC.

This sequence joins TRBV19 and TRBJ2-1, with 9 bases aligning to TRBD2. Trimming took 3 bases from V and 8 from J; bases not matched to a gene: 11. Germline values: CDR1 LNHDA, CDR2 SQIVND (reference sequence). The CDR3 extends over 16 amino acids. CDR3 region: CASSMWAGGPVDEQFF. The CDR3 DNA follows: TGTGCCAGTAGTATGTGGGCGGGGGGGCCTGTCGATGAGCAGTTCTTC.

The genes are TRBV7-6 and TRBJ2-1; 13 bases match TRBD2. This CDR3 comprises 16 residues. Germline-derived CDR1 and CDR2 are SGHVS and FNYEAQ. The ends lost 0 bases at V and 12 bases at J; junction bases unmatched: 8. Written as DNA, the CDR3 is TGTGCCAGCAGCTTAGCGGCAACTAGCGGGGGGGCCGGGCAGTTCTTC. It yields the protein CASSLAATSGGAGQFF.

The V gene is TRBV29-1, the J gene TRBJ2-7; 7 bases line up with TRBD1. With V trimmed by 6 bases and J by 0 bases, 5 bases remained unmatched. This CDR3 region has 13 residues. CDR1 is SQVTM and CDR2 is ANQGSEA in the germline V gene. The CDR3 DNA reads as TGCAGCGTCCTCCGGGACAGCTCCTACGAGCAGTACTTC. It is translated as CSVLRDSSYEQYF.

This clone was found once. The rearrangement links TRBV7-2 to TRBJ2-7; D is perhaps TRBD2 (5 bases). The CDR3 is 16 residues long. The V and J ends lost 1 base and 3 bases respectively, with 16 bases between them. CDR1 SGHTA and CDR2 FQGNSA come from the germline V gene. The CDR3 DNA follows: TGTGCCAGCAGCTTAGGGCCCTCCGGACTTGGCTACGAGCAGTACTTC. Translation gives CASSLGPSGLGYEQYF.

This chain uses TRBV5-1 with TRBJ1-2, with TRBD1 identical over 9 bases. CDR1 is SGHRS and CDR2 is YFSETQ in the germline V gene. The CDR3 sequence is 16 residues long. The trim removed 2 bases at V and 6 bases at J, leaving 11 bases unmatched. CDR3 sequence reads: CASSFGLSDRGNGYTF. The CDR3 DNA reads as TGCGCCAGCAGCTTCGGCTTATCAGACAGGGGGAATGGCTACACCTTC.

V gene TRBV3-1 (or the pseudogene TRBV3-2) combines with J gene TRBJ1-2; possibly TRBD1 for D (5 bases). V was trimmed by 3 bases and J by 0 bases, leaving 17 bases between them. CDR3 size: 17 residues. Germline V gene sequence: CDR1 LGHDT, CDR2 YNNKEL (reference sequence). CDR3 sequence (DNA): TGTGCCAGCAGCCACGTTCTTAGCGGGGCAACTAACTATGGCTACACCTTC. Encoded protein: CASSHVLSGATNYGYTF.

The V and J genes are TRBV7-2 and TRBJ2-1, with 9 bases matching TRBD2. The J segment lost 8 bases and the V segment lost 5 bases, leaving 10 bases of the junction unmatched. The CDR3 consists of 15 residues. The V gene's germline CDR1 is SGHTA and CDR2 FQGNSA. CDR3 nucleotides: TGTGCCAGCAGCGATCTGAGAAGCGGGGGGCATGAGCAGTTCTTC. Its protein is CASSDLRSGGHEQFF.

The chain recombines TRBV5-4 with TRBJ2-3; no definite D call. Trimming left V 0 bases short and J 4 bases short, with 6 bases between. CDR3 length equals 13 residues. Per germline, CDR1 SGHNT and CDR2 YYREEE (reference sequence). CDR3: CASSLVAPDTQYF. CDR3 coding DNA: TGTGCCAGCAGCTTGGTAGCTCCAGATACGCAGTATTTT. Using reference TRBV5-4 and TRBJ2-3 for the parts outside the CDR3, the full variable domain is ETGVTQSPTHLIKTRGQQVTLRCSSQSGHNTVSWYQQALGQGPQFIFQYYREEENGRGNFPPRFSGLQFPNYSSELNVNALELDDSALYLCASSLVAPDTQYFGPGTRLTVL.

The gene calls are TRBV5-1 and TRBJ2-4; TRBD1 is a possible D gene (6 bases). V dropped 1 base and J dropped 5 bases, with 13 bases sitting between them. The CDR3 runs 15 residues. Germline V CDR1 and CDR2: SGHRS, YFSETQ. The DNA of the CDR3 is TGCGCCAGCAGCTTGACCGGGACAAATGAAAACATTCAGTACTTC. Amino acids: CASSLTGTNENIQYF.

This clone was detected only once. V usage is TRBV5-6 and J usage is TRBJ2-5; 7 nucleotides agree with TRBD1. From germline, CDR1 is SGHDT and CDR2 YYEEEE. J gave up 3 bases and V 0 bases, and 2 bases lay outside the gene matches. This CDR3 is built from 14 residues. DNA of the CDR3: TGTGCCAGCAGCTTGGCCGGGACAGAAGAGACCCAGTACTTC. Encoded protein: CASSLAGTEETQYF.

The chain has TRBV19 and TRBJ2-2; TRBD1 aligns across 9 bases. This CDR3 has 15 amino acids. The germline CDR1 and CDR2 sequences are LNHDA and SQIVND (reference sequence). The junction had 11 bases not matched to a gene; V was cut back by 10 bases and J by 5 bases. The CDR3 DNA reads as TGTGCCACCGCAAGAGGGGACAGGGATACCGGGGAGCTGTTTTTT. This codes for CATARGDRDTGELFF.

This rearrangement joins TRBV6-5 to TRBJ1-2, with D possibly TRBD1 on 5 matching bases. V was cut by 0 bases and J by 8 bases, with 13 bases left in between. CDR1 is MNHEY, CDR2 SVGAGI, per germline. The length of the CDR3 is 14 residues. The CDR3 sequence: CASSYSPGSGGYTF. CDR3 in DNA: TGTGCCAGCAGTTACTCGCCAGGGAGCGGGGGCTACACCTTC.

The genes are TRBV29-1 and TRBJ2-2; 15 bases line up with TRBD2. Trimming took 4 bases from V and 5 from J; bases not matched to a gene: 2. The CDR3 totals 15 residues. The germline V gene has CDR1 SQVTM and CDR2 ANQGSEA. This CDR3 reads CSVGTSGGATGELFF. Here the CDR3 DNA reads TGCAGCGTTGGGACTAGCGGGGGGGCAACCGGGGAGCTGTTTTTT.